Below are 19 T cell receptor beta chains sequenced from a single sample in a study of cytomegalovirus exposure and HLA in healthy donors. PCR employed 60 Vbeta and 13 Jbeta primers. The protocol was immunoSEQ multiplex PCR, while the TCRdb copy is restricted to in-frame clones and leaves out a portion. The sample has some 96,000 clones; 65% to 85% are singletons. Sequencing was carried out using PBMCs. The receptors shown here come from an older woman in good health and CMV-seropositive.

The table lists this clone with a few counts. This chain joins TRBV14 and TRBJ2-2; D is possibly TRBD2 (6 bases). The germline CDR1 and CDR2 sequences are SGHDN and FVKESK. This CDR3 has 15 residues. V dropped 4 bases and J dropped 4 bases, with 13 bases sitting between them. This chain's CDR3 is CASSRRGAGTGELFF. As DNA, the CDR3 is TGTGCCAGCAGCCGTCGGGGAGCGGGCACCGGGGAGCTGTTTTTT.

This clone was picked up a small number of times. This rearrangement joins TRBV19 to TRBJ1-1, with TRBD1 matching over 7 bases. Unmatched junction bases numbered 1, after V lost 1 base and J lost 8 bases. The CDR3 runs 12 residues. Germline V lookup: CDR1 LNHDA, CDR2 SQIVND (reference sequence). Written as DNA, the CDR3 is TGTGCCAGTAGTATAGGGGGACAGGAAGCTTTCTTT. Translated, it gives CASSIGGQEAFF. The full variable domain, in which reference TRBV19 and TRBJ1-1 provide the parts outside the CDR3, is DGGITQSPKYLFRKEGQNVTLSCEQNLNHDAMYWYRQDPGQGLRLIYYSQIVNDFQKGDIAEGYSVSREKKESFPLTVTSAQKNPTAFYLCASSIGGQEAFFGQGTRLTVV.

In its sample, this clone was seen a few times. The CDR3 sequence: CASSLTGAGKETQYF. The CDR3 nucleotides are TGCGCCAGCAGCCTCACTGGGGCGGGAAAAGAGACCCAGTACTTC. The rearrangement uses TRBV4-1 and TRBJ2-5, with D tentatively TRBD2 (6 bases). Per the germline V gene, CDR1 is MGHRA and CDR2 is YSYEKL. The CDR3 spans 15 residues. Trimming removed 4 bases at V and 3 bases at J, with 15 bases between.

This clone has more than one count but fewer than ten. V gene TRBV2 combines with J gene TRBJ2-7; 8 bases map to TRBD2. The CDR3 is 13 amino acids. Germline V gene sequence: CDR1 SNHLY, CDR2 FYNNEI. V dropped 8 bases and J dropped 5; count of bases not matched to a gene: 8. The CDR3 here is CASRGGSIDEQYF. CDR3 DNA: TGTGCCAGCCGCGGGGGGAGTATCGACGAGCAGTACTTC.

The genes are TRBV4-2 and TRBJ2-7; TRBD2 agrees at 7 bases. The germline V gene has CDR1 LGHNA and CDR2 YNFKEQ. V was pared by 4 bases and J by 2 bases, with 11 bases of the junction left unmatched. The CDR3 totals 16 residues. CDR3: CASSPRSGTTTYEQYF. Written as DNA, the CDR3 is TGTGCCAGCAGCCCCCGTTCGGGGACTACTACCTACGAGCAGTACTTC.

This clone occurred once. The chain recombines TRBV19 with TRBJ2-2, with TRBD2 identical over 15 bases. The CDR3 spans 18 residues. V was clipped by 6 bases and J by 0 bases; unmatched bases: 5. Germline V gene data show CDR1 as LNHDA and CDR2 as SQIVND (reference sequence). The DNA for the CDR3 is TGTGCCAGTAGGGGGACTAGCGGGAGGAGATCGAACACCGGGGAGCTGTTTTTT. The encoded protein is CASRGTSGRRSNTGELFF.

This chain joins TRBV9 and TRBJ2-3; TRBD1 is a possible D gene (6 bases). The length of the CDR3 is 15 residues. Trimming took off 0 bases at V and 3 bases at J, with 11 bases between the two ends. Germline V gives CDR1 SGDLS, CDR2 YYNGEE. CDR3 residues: CASSVGDKGTDTQYF. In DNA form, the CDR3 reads TGTGCCAGCAGCGTAGGGGACAAAGGAACAGATACGCAGTATTTT. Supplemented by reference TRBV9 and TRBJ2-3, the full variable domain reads DSGVTQTPKHLITATGQRVTLRCSPRSGDLSVYWYQQSLDQGLQFLIQYYNGEERAKGNILERFSAQQFPDLHSELNLSSLELGDSALYFCASSVGDKGTDTQYFGPGTRLTVL.

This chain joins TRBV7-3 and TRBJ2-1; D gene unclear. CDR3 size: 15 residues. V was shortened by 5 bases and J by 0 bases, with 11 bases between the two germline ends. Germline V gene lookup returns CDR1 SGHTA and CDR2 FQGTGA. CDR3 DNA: TGTGCCAGCAGCCCCCGGGTCACCTCCTACAATGAGCAGTTCTTC. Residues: CASSPRVTSYNEQFF.

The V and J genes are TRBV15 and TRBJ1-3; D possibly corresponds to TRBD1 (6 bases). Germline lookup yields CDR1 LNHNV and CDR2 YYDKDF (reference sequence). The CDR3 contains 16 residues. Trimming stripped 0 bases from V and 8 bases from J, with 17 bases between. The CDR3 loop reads CATSRDRGRGFDTIYF. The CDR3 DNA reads TGTGCCACCAGCAGAGATCGGGGCAGGGGATTCGACACCATATATTTT.

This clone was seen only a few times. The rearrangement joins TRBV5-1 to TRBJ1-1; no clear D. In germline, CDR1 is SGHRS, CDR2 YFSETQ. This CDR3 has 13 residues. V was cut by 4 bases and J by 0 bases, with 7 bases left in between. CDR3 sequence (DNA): TGCGCCAGCAGCCCGAGGTTGAACACTGAAGCTTTCTTT. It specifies CASSPRLNTEAFF.

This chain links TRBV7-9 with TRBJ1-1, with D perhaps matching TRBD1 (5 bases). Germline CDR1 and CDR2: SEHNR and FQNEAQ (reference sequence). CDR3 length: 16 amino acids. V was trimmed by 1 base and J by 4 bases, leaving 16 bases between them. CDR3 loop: CASSLEGWGVGTEAFF. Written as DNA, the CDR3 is TGTGCCAGCAGCTTAGAGGGGTGGGGGGTAGGCACTGAAGCTTTCTTT.

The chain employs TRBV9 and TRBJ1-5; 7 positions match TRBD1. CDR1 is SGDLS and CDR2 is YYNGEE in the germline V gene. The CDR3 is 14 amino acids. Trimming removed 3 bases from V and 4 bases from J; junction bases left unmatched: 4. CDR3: CASSATGENQPQHF. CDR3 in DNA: TGTGCCAGCAGCGCCACAGGGGAGAATCAGCCCCAGCATTTT.

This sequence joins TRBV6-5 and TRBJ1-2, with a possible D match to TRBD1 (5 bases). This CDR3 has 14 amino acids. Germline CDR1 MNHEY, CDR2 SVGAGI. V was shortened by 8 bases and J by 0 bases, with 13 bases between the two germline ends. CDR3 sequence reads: CASAPRVANYGYTF. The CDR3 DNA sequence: TGTGCCAGCGCGCCCAGGGTAGCTAACTATGGCTACACCTTC.

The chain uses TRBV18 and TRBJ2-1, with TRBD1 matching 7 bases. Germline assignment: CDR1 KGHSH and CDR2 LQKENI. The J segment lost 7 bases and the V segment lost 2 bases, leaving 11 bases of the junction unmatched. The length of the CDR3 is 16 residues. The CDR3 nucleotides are TGTGCCAGCTCACCAGGGGCGGGCAGGGGGACGAATGAGCAGTTCTTC. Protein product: CASSPGAGRGTNEQFF.

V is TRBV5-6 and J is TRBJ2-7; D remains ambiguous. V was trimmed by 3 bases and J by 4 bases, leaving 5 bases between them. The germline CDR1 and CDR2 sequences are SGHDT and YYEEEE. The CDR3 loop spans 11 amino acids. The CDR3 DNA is TGTGCCAGCAGCTCTTTTTACGAGCAGTACTTC. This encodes CASSSFYEQYF.

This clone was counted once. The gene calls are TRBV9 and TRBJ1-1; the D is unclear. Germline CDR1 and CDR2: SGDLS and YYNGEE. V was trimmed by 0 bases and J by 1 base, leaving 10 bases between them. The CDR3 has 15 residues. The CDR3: CASSVAPTGNTEAFF. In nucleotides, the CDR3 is TGTGCCAGCAGCGTAGCCCCAACGGGGAACACTGAAGCTTTCTTT. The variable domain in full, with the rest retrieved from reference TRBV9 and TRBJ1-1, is DSGVTQTPKHLITATGQRVTLRCSPRSGDLSVYWYQQSLDQGLQFLIQYYNGEERAKGNILERFSAQQFPDLHSELNLSSLELGDSALYFCASSVAPTGNTEAFFGQGTRLTVV.

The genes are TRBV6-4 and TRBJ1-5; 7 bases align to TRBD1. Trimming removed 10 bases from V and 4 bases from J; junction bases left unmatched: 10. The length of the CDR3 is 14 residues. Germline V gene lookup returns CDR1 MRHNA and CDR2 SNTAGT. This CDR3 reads CATSTGDLNQPQHF. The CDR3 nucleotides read TGTGCCACCTCAACAGGGGACCTAAATCAGCCCCAGCATTTT.

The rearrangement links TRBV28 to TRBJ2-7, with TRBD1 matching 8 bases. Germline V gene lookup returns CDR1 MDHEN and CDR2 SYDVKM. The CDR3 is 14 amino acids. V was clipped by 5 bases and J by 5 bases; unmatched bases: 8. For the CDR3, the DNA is TGTGCCAGCAGTGGCCCAGGACAGGGCCACGAGCAGTACTTC. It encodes CASSGPGQGHEQYF.

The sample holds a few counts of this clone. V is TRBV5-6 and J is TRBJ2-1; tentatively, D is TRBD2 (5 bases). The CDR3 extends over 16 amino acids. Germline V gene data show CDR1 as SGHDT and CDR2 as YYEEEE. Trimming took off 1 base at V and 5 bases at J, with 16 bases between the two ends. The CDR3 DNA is TGTGCCAGCAGCTTGCTCCGGGGAGAATCCCACAATGAGCAGTTCTTC. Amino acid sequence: CASSLLRGESHNEQFF.